This T cell receptor (beta chain) was recorded in a study of T-cell memory formation after mild COVID-19. Study-wide findings and caveats: Certain responding clones were present in pre-infection memory, suggesting participation of cross-reactive memory. The study found balanced CD4/CD8 in clones contracting day 15 to 85 and a CD4+ lean in later expanders.

This clonotype was seen more than once but under ten times. Its antigen is currently unknown. 5'RACE with constant-segment primers yielded barcoded, UMI-tagged TCR alpha and TCR beta cDNA libraries. TCRdb itself ran the 5' RACE reads through MiXCR, one entry per CDR3 protein. The sample carries 410,000 or so distinct CDR3 sequences, more than 20% recorded once. Sequencing used PBMCs or a T cell subset sorted from them (not recorded which). The clonotype was recovered from an adult woman who had mild COVID-19 (a few samples of this study predate the infection). Cell type and time point are not known.

Written as DNA, the CDR3 is TGCAGTGCTAGTCGTCGGGACAAGCTCACAGATACGCAGTATTTT. This sequence encodes CSASRRDKLTDTQYF. The V gene is TRBV20-1, the J gene TRBJ2-3; a possible D gene is TRBD1 (6 bases). Between the trimmed V and J ends, which lost 3 bases and 2 bases, there was a span of 15 bases. Germline values: CDR1 DFQATT, CDR2 SNEGSKA (reference sequence). CDR3 length: 15 amino acids.